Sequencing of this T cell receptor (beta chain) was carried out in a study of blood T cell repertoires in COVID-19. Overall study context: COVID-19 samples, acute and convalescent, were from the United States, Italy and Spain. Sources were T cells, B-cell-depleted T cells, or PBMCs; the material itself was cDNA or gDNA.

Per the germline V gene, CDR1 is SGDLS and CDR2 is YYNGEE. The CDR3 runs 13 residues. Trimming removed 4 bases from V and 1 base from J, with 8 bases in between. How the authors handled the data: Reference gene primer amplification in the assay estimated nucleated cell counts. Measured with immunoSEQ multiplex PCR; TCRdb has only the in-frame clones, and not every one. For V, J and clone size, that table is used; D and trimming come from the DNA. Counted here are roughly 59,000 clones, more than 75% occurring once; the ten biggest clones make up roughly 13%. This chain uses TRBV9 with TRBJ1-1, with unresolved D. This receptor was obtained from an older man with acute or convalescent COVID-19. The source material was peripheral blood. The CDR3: CASSLTANTEAFF. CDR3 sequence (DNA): TGTGCCAGCAGCCTTACAGCGAACACTGAAGCTTTCTTT.